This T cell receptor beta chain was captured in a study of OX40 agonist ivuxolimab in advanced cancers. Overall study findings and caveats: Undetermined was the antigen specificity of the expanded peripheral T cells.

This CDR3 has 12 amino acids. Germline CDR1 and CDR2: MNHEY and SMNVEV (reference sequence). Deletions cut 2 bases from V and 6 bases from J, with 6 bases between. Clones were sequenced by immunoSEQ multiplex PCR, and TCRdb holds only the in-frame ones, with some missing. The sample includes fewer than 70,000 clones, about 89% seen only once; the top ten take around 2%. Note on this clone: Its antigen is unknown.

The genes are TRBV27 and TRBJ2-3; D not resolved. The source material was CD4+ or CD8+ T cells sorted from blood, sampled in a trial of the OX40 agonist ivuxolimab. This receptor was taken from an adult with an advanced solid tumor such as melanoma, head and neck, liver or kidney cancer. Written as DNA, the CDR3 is TGTGCCAGCAGTTTAGAAGGGGATACGCAGTATTTT. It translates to CASSLEGDTQYF.